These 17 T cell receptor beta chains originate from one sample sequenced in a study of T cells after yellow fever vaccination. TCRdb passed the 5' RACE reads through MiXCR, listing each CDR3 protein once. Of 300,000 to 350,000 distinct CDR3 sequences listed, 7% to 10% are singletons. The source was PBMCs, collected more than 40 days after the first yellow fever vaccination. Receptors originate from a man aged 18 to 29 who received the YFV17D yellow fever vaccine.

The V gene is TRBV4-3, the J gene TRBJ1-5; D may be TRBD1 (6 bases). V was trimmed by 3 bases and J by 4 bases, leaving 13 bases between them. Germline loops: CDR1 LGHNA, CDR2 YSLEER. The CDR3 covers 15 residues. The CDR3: CASSQEQGVNQPQHF. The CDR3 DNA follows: TGCGCCAGCAGCCAGGAACAGGGAGTAAATCAGCCCCAGCATTTT.

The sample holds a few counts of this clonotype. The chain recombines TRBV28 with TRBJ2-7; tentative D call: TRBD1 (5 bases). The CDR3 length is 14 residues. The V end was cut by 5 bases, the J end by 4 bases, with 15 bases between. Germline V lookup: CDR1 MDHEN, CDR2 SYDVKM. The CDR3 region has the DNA TGTGCCAGCAGTCCGGTGGGGCAGTCGTACGAGCAGTACGTC. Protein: CASSPVGQSYEQYV.

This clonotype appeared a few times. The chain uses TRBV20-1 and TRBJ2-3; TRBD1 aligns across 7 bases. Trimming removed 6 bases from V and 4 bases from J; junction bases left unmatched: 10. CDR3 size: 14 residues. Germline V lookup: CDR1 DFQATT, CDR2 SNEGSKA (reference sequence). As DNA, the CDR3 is TGCAGTGCCGCCGACAGGGAGAGGGCAGATACGCAGTATTTT. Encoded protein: CSAADRERADTQYF.

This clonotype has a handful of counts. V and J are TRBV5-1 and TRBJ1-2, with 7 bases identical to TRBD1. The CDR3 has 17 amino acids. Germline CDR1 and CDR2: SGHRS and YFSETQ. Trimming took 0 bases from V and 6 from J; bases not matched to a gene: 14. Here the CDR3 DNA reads TGCGCCAGCAGCTTGGGGTGGACAGGTTCACAAGGGAATGGCTACACCTTC. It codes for CASSLGWTGSQGNGYTF.

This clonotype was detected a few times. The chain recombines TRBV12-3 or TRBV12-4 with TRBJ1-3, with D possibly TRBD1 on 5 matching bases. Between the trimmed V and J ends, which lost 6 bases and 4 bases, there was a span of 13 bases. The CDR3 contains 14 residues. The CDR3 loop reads CASSQGVYGNTIYF. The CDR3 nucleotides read TGTGCCAGCAGCCAGGGTGTTTACGGAAACACCATATATTTT.

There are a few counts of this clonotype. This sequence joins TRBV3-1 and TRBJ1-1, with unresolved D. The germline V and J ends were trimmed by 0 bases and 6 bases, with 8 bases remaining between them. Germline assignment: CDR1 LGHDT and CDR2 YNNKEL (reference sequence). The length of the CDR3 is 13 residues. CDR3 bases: TGTGCCAGCAGCCAAGAAGGTTCGGCTGAAGCTTTCTTT. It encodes CASSQEGSAEAFF. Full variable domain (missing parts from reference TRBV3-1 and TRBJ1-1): DTAVSQTPKYLVTQMGNDKSIKCEQNLGHDTMYWYKQDSKKFLKIMFSYNNKELIINETVPNRFSPKSPDKAHLNLHINSLELGDSAVYFCASSQEGSAEAFFGQGTRLTVV.

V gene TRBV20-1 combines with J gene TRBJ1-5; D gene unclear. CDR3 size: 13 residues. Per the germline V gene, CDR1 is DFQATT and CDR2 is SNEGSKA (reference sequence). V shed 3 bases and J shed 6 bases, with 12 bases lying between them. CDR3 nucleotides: TGCAGTGCTAGTGCCGGCTTCGGTCAGCCCCAGCATTTT. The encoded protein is CSASAGFGQPQHF.

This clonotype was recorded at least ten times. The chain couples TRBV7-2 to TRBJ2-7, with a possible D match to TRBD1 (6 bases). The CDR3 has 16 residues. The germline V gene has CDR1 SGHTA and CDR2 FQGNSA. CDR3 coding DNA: TGTGCCAGCAGAACTACGGGGCAGGGGCGCTCCCACGAGCAGTACGTC. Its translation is CASRTTGQGRSHEQYV.

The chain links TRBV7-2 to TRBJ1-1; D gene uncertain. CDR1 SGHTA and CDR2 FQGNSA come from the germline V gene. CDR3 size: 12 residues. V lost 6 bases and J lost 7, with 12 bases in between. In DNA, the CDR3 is TGTGCCAGCAGTCCCCCGGGGAATGAAGCTTTCTTT. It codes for CASSPPGNEAFF.

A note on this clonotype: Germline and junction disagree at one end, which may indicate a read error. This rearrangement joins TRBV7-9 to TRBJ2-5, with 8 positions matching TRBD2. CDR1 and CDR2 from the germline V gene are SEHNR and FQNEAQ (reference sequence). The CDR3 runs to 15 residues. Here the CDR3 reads CASSFNSGGGETQYF. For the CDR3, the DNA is TGTGCTAGCAGCTTCAACAGCGGGGGTGGGGAGACCCAGTACTTC.

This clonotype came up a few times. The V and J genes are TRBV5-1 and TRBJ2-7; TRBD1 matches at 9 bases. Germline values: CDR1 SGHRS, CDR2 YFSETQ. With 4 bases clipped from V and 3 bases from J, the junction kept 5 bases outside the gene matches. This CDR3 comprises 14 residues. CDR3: CASSGGTGRYEQYF. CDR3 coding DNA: TGCGCCAGCAGCGGAGGGACAGGGCGCTACGAGCAGTACTTC.

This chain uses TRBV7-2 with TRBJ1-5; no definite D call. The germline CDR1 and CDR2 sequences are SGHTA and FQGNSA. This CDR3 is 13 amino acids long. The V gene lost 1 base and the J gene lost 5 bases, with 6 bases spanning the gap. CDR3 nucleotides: TGTGCCAGCAGCTTAGAAGGTTATCAGCCCCAGCATTTT. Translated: CASSLEGYQPQHF.

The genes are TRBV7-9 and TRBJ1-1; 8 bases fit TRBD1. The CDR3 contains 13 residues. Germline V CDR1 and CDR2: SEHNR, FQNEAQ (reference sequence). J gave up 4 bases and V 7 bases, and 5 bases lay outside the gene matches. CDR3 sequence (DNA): TGTGCCAGCAACAGGGGGGATCTCACTGAAGCTTTCTTT. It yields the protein CASNRGDLTEAFF. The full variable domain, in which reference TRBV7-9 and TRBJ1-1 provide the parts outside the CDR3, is DTGVSQNPRHKITKRGQNVTFRCDPISEHNRLYWYRQTLGQGPEFLTYFQNEAQLEKSRLLSDRFSAERPKGSFSTLEIQRTEQGDSAMYLCASNRGDLTEAFFGQGTRLTVV.

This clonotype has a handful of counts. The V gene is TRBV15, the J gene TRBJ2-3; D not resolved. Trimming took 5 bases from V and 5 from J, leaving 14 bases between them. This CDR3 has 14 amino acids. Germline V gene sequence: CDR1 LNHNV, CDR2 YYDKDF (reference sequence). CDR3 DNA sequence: TGTGCCACCAGCGGTACCCCAGGCGTAGATACGCAGTATTTT. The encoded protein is CATSGTPGVDTQYF.

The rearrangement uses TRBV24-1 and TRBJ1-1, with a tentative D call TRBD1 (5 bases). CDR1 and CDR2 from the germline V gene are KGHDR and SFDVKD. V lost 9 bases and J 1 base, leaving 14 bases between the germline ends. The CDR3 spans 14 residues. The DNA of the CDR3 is TGTGCCACCCACAAGGGGCGGGGGAACACTGAAGCTTTCTTT. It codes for CATHKGRGNTEAFF.

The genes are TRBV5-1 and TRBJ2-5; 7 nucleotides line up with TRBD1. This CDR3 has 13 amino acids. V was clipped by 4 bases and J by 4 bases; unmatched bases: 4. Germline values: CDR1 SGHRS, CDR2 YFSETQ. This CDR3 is CASSGTDGETQYF. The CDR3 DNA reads TGCGCCAGCAGCGGGACAGATGGAGAGACCCAGTACTTC.

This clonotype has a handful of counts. CDR3 loop: CASNQGANYGYTF. Written as DNA, the CDR3 is TGCGCCAGCAATCAGGGGGCCAACTATGGCTACACCTTC. The V call is TRBV5-1, the J call TRBJ1-2, with TRBD1 identical over 8 bases. This CDR3 comprises 13 residues. V shed 6 bases and J 2 bases; nucleotides not matched to a gene: 3. The germline gives CDR1 SGHRS, CDR2 YFSETQ. The whole variable domain, filled in from reference TRBV5-1 and TRBJ1-2, reads KAGVTQTPRYLIKTRGQQVTLSCSPISGHRSVSWYQQTPGQGLQFLFEYFSETQRNKGNFPGRFSGRQFSNSRSEMNVSTLELGDSALYLCASNQGANYGYTFGSGTRLTVV.